Listed below are T cell receptor beta chains from one sample, sequenced in a study of shared clonotypes between healthy human individuals. Assay: immunoSEQ multiplex PCR; the TCRdb copy retains only in-frame clones and omits some. The table includes approximately 2,200,000 clones, 85% to 95% detected once. The sequenced sample consisted of naive CD8+ T cells from PBMCs. These receptors all come from a man aged 18 to 29 in good health. Some clones in this sample may be carry-over from other donors' samples. The CDR3 runs from the conserved cysteine through the conserved F or W. Fields, in order: J gene, V gene, clone size, CDR3 length, D gene, CDR3 DNA, CDR3 protein. The D gene is left open where the match is weak. Rows may omit the clone size; those that give it use once, few, many or a size class.

TRBJ2-7	TRBV19	-	15	TRBD1	TGTGCCAGTAGTAGGGACAGGGGCCTCTCCTACGAGCAGTACTTC	CASSRDRGLSYEQYF
TRBJ2-3	TRBV7-6	-	16	TRBD2	TGTGCCAGCAGCTTAGTTATTAGCGGGAGCGCAGATACGCAGTATTTT	CASSLVISGSADTQYF
TRBJ2-3	TRBV27	once	10	-	TGTGCCAGTTGGGGGGATACGCAGTATTTT	CASWGDTQYF
TRBJ2-2	TRBV27	-	15	TRBD1	TGTGCCAGCAGTCAGGACAGGAGAGGTACCGGGGAGCTGTTTTTT	CASSQDRRGTGELFF
TRBJ2-2	TRBV11-3	-	14	TRBD2	TGTGCCAAAATTAAGCGGGGGGACACCGGGGAGCTGTTTTTT	CAKIKRGDTGELFF
TRBJ1-1	TRBV27	-	14	-	TGTGCCAGCAGTTTGGCTTCCAGGGTCACTGAAGCTTTCTTT	CASSLASRVTEAFF
TRBJ2-6	TRBV28	few	19	-	TGTGCCAGCAGCGATCCCAGAGGGGGGTCCCTCTCTGGGGCCAACGTCCTGACTTTC	CASSDPRGGSLSGANVLTF
TRBJ1-3	TRBV28	-	18	-	TGTGCCAGCAACTCAAAATGGGGGACACCGATCTCTGGAAACACCATATATTTT	CASNSKWGTPISGNTIYF
TRBJ2-7	TRBV11-2	-	18	TRBD2	TGTGCCAGCAGCTTTTTAACTAGCGGGAGGCCAAGCTCCTACGAGCAGTACTTC	CASSFLTSGRPSSYEQYF
TRBJ1-3	TRBV7-9	-	17	TRBD1	TGTGCCAGCAGCTCATCCGGGACAGGGTATGCCGGAAACACCATATATTTT	CASSSSGTGYAGNTIYF
TRBJ2-1	TRBV9	-	15	-	TGTGCCAGCCGAGCCGCGATCGGGAGCGGCAATGAGCAGTTCTTC	CASRAAIGSGNEQFF
TRBJ1-1	TRBV29-1	-	14	-	TGCACCCGGGCCGATGGGGGGGCCAACACTGAAGCTTTCTTT	CTRADGGANTEAFF
TRBJ2-1	TRBV7-9	-	13	-	TGTGCCAGCAGCACCGACAGAAACAATGAGCAGTTCTTC	CASSTDRNNEQFF
TRBJ2-4	TRBV28	few	15	TRBD2	TGTGCCAGCAGTATAATGACTAGCGGGGACACCATTCAGTACTTC	CASSIMTSGDTIQYF
TRBJ2-1	TRBV29-1	-	15	TRBD2	TGCAGCGCCACGGGACTAGCGAAGGACTACAATGAGCAGTTCTTC	CSATGLAKDYNEQFF
TRBJ2-3	TRBV9	-	14	-	TGTGCCAGCAGTGGCTTGCGGGCGACAGATACGCAGTATTTT	CASSGLRATDTQYF
TRBJ2-2	TRBV7-3	-	13	-	TGTGCCAGCAGCTCAACCGCCACCGGGGAGCTGTTTTTT	CASSSTATGELFF
TRBJ2-5	TRBV7-3	-	13	-	TGTGCCAGCAGCTTACCCCCTGAAGAGACCCAGTACTTC	CASSLPPEETQYF
TRBJ1-2	TRBV15	-	16	-	TGTGCCACCAGCAGCCAGGACGGCCGAGCTAACTATGGCTACACCTTC	CATSSQDGRANYGYTF
TRBJ2-1	TRBV4-1	-	19	TRBD2	TGCGCCAGCAGCCTCCCACCCGGGGCGGGAGGGCCTCGCTACAATGAGCAGTTCTTC	CASSLPPGAGGPRYNEQFF
TRBJ2-7	TRBV19	-	15	TRBD2	TGTGCCAGTAGTTCCAGAGCGGGAGGACGTTACGAGCAGTACTTC	CASSSRAGGRYEQYF
TRBJ2-3	TRBV4-3	-	16	TRBD1	TGCGCCAGCAGCCCGCGGGACAGGAGTTACACAGATACGCAGTATTTT	CASSPRDRSYTDTQYF
TRBJ2-2	TRBV5-5	-	16	TRBD2	TGTGCCAGCAGCTTAGGGCGGGAGAGGGACACCGGGGAGCTGTTTTTT	CASSLGRERDTGELFF
TRBJ2-7	TRBV28	-	14	-	TGTGCCAGCAGTAAACCGGGACTTCTCTACGAGCAGTACTTC	CASSKPGLLYEQYF
TRBJ1-2	TRBV27	-	13	-	TGTGCCAGCAGTTTGACGTTCGGGGGTGGCTACACCTTC	CASSLTFGGGYTF
TRBJ2-3	TRBV30	-	21	TRBD1	TGTGCCTGGAGTGTACGCCCAGGACAGGGCCGGGGGCCGCGAAGCACAGATACGCAGTATTTT	CAWSVRPGQGRGPRSTDTQYF
TRBJ2-7	TRBV27	-	17	TRBD2	TGTGCCAGCAGTGATCTGGGACTAGCGGGAGCTTTCAACGAGCAGTACTTC	CASSDLGLAGAFNEQYF
TRBJ2-7	TRBV4-1	-	16	TRBD2	TGCGCCAGCAGCCAAGACTCCGGACTAGTGGGCTACGAGCAGTACTTC	CASSQDSGLVGYEQYF
TRBJ2-7	TRBV27	-	14	-	TGTGCCAGCAGCCGGGACACCTCGATCTACGAGCAGTACTTC	CASSRDTSIYEQYF
TRBJ1-2	TRBV7-9	-	13	-	TGTGCCAGCAGCTTACTCGTTGGCGATGGCTACACCTTC	CASSLLVGDGYTF
TRBJ2-7	TRBV7-6	-	13	TRBD2	TGTGCCAGCAGCTTGGGGAGGGGCTACGAGCAGTACTTC	CASSLGRGYEQYF
TRBJ2-2	TRBV2	-	17	TRBD2	TGTGCCAGCAGCACCTCGACTAGCGGGAAGAACACCGGGGAGCTGTTTTTT	CASSTSTSGKNTGELFF
TRBJ2-7	TRBV7-8	-	14	-	TGTGCCAGCAGCCTGCTGGGCGGCAGCTACGAGCAGTACTTC	CASSLLGGSYEQYF
TRBJ1-2	TRBV27	-	15	-	TGTGCCAGCAGTTTCACGCAGGACCCATACTATGGCTACACCTTC	CASSFTQDPYYGYTF
TRBJ2-7	TRBV28	-	14	-	TGTGCCAGCAGTCTCGGACGGAAGACCTACGAGCAGTACTTC	CASSLGRKTYEQYF
TRBJ2-5	TRBV9	-	14	-	TGTGCCAGCAGCGTAGGGGACAAGGGGGGTCTCAGGTACTTC	CASSVGDKGGLRYF
TRBJ2-4	TRBV2	-	16	-	TGTGCCAGCAGTGAAAGGTTAACGTTAGCCAAAAACATTCAGTACTTC	CASSERLTLAKNIQYF
TRBJ2-5	TRBV7-8	-	15	-	TGTGCCAGCAGCTTACCCGTGCGTAAGCGGGAGACCCAGTACTTC	CASSLPVRKRETQYF